The TCR beta chain under discussion was sequenced for a study of CXCR3-negative and CXCR3-positive naive CD8 T cells. UMI labels and 5' RACE were used to prepare the TRB cDNA libraries. TCRdb reanalyzed the 5' RACE reads and collapses them to one entry per CDR3 protein, without DNA. The sample has some 40,000 distinct CDR3 sequences, and its top ten clones hold more than 7.5%. CDR3 length: 13 amino acids. Looked up from germline, CDR1 is SQVTM and CDR2 is ANQGSEA. The TCR comes from a human donor in good health. Some clones in this sample may be carry-over from other donors' samples. The V call is TRBV29-1, the J call TRBJ2-7; TCRdb proposes TRBD1, but this gene call is untestable without DNA. The source material was memory CD8+ T cells from blood. The CDR3 spells CSVEVGGPYEQYF.